Presented here are 21 T cell receptor beta chains from one specimen sequenced in a study of PD-L1 blockade in urothelial cancer. Clones were read by immunoSEQ multiplex PCR, and TCRdb kept only the in-frame ones, dropping some. Here the sample spans about 39,000 clones, approximately 89% being singletons. Time point indicated: pretreatment peripheral blood. Sequences were derived from PBMCs, sampled around atezolizumab (anti-PD-L1) treatment. The receptors here all came from a woman between 55 and 75 years old with urothelial cancer.

V usage is TRBV7-9 and J usage is TRBJ2-2; 8 nucleotides line up with TRBD1. The germline V gene encodes CDR1 SEHNR and CDR2 FQNEAQ (reference sequence). After removal of 5 bases from V and 3 bases from J, the junction contained 8 bases not matched to a gene. This CDR3 contains 16 residues. The DNA for the CDR3 is TGTGCCAGCAGCAAAGGACAGGGCTGGGACACCGGGGAGCTGTTTTTT. Protein: CASSKGQGWDTGELFF.

The V call is TRBV28, the J call TRBJ2-3; D gene uncertain. The germline V gene encodes CDR1 MDHEN and CDR2 SYDVKM. This CDR3 is built from 15 residues. The V end was cut by 5 bases, the J end by 6 bases, with 18 bases between. CDR3 sequence reads: CASSKISTTGDTQYF. The DNA for the CDR3 is TGTGCCAGCAGTAAAATCTCGACCACCGGGGATACGCAGTATTTT.

The chain has TRBV30 and TRBJ2-7; 7 positions match TRBD2. Germline V CDR1 and CDR2: GTSNPN, SVGIG (reference sequence). Trimming at V came to 3 bases and at J to 2 bases, leaving 4 bases not matched to a gene. The CDR3 sequence is 13 residues long. The CDR3 sequence: CAWRWRETYEQYF. CDR3 bases: TGTGCCTGGAGATGGCGGGAGACCTACGAGCAGTACTTC.

The chain joins TRBV2 to TRBJ2-1, with 8 bases fitting TRBD2. Trimming took 3 bases from V and 0 from J; bases not matched to a gene: 4. Germline V lookup: CDR1 SNHLY, CDR2 FYNNEI. The CDR3 is 16 residues long. CDR3 coding DNA: TGTGCCAGCAGTGATACTAGCGGCATCTCCTACAATGAGCAGTTCTTC. Translating gives CASSDTSGISYNEQFF. The variable domain in full, with the rest retrieved from reference TRBV2 and TRBJ2-1, is EPEVTQTPSHQVTQMGQEVILRCVPISNHLYFYWYRQILGQKVEFLVSFYNNEISEKSEIFDDQFSVERPDGSNFTLKIRSTKLEDSAMYFCASSDTSGISYNEQFFGPGTRLTVL.

The rearrangement links TRBV28 to TRBJ2-7, with 7 bases fitting TRBD1. Losses at the gene ends were 3 bases for V and 0 bases for J; bases not matched to a gene: 5. CDR3 length equals 15 residues. Germline CDR1 is MDHEN and CDR2 is SYDVKM. In DNA, the CDR3 is TGTGCCAGCAGTTTCTTGACAGGGAGCTCCTACGAGCAGTACTTC. Its translation: CASSFLTGSSYEQYF.

This rearrangement joins TRBV6-4 to TRBJ2-2; 8 nucleotides match TRBD2. J lost 0 bases, V lost 8 bases, and 5 bases had no gene match. The CDR3 consists of 15 residues. Germline loops: CDR1 MRHNA, CDR2 SNTAGT. The DNA for the CDR3 is TGTGCCAGCGGGGCGACTAGCGCGAACACCGGGGAGCTGTTTTTT. Its protein product is CASGATSANTGELFF.

J is TRBJ2-3 and V is TRBV19, with 9 bases fitting TRBD2. The CDR3 loop spans 18 amino acids. Trimming at V came to 6 bases and at J to 2 bases, leaving 15 bases not matched to a gene. Looked up from germline, CDR1 is LNHDA and CDR2 is SQIVND (reference sequence). The CDR3 here is CASSLKRGRAGFTDTQYF. The CDR3 region has the DNA TGTGCCAGTAGCTTGAAACGCGGGAGGGCCGGGTTCACAGATACGCAGTATTTT.

CDR3: CASSSGTSGTDTQYF. The CDR3 DNA follows: TGTGCCAGCTCGTCCGGGACTAGCGGGACAGATACGCAGTATTTT. The V call is TRBV18, the J call TRBJ2-3; 12 positions agree with TRBD2. The germline V gene encodes CDR1 KGHSH and CDR2 LQKENI. V shed 6 bases, J shed 3 bases, and the junction held 4 bases outside the gene matches. The CDR3 totals 15 residues.

The gene calls are TRBV4-2 and TRBJ2-4; 11 nucleotides align to TRBD1. V was pared by 0 bases and J by 0 bases, with 7 bases of the junction left unmatched. The germline V gene encodes CDR1 LGHNA and CDR2 YNFKEQ. The CDR3 length is 19 residues. The CDR3 DNA is TGTGCCAGCAGCCAAGATCTGGCCGGGACAGGGGGAGCCAAAAACATTCAGTACTTC. Protein sequence: CASSQDLAGTGGAKNIQYF.

This chain uses TRBV6-5 with TRBJ2-2; 8 bases fit TRBD1. CDR1 MNHEY and CDR2 SVGAGI come from the germline V gene. V dropped 6 bases and J dropped 1; count of bases not matched to a gene: 4. The CDR3 runs 15 residues. The CDR3 coding sequence is TGTGCCAGCAGATACGGGACAGGGAACACCGGGGAGCTGTTTTTT. Its translation is CASRYGTGNTGELFF.

The rearrangement joins TRBV5-6 to TRBJ2-7; 14 bases map to TRBD2. The V gene's germline CDR1 is SGHDT and CDR2 YYEEEE. The trim removed 1 base at V and 1 base at J, leaving 4 bases unmatched. This CDR3 is built from 17 residues. CDR3 sequence: CASSLLGTSGSSYEQYF. CDR3 coding DNA: TGTGCCAGCAGCTTGTTAGGGACTAGCGGGAGTTCCTACGAGCAGTACTTC.

This chain joins TRBV10-2 and TRBJ2-1, with 9 bases fitting TRBD2. Germline CDR1 is WSHSY and CDR2 is SAAADI. The junction had 11 bases not matched to a gene; V was cut back by 7 bases and J by 4 bases. This CDR3 region has 16 residues. CDR3 loop: CASTPGASGTYNEQFF. The CDR3 DNA reads as TGCGCCAGCACCCCTGGGGCTAGCGGGACTTACAATGAGCAGTTCTTC.

V is TRBV19 and J is TRBJ2-1; 12 bases align to TRBD2. V gave up 5 bases and J gave up 9 bases; unmatched junction bases: 8. In germline, CDR1 is LNHDA, CDR2 SQIVND (reference sequence). The CDR3 contains 15 residues. In DNA form, the CDR3 reads TGTGCCAGTAGTTTGACTAGCGGGAGTTTCAGTGAGCAGTTCTTC. Protein: CASSLTSGSFSEQFF.

The rearrangement joins TRBV19 to TRBJ2-7; D remains unclear. Germline-derived CDR1 and CDR2 are LNHDA and SQIVND (reference sequence). Trimming shortened V by 5 bases and J by 1 base, and 9 bases separated the two germline ends. This CDR3 is built from 13 residues. The CDR3 protein is CASSSGFSYEQYF. CDR3 bases: TGTGCCAGTAGTTCCGGGTTTTCCTACGAGCAGTACTTC.

The rearrangement links TRBV29-1 to TRBJ1-1; 7 bases are shared with TRBD1. The CDR3 covers 12 residues. Germline V gene sequence: CDR1 SQVTM, CDR2 ANQGSEA. J gave up 4 bases and V 4 bases, and 3 bases lay outside the gene matches. CDR3 region: CSVVAGGTEAFF. CDR3 coding DNA: TGCAGCGTTGTGGCAGGGGGCACTGAAGCTTTCTTT.

The chain has TRBV4-1 and TRBJ2-1, with D perhaps TRBD1 (6 bases). The germline V gene has CDR1 MGHRA and CDR2 YSYEKL. Trimming took off 0 bases at V and 6 bases at J, with 9 bases between the two ends. This CDR3 comprises 14 residues. CDR3 sequence (DNA): TGCGCCAGCAGCCAAGAAGGGACACCCAATGAGCAGTTCTTC. It encodes CASSQEGTPNEQFF.

The chain recombines TRBV28 with TRBJ2-7; 9 bases are a match to TRBD2. V trimming: 5 bases; J trimming: 6 bases; junction bases outside the gene matches: 8. Germline assignment: CDR1 MDHEN and CDR2 SYDVKM. This CDR3 is 14 amino acids long. DNA of the CDR3: TGTGCCAGCAGTCCCGGGACTAGCCTTCTCGAGCAGTACTTC. This gives the protein CASSPGTSLLEQYF.

This clone was found once. The chain links TRBV27 to TRBJ1-4; no clear D. V was cut by 6 bases and J by 2 bases, with 10 bases left in between. CDR3 length equals 14 residues. Germline V gives CDR1 MNHEY, CDR2 SMNVEV (reference sequence). The CDR3 nucleotides are TGTGCCAGCAGGATGGCCATCACTAATGAAAAACTGTTTTTT. Translating gives CASRMAITNEKLFF.

This clone was detected only a few times. V usage is TRBV4-3 and J usage is TRBJ1-5; D gene uncertain. The CDR3 spans 15 residues. Trimming left V 3 bases short and J 6 bases short, with 15 bases between. Germline V lookup: CDR1 LGHNA, CDR2 YSLEER. CDR3 in amino acids: CASSQELAYGQPQHF. The DNA for the CDR3 is TGCGCCAGCAGCCAGGAGCTGGCGTATGGTCAGCCCCAGCATTTT.

The chain uses TRBV2 and TRBJ1-1; D not resolved. CDR1 SNHLY and CDR2 FYNNEI come from the germline V gene. Trimming took 5 bases from V and 1 from J, leaving 14 bases between them. CDR3 length equals 15 residues. CDR3 sequence reads: CASSSLNGGNTEAFF. The CDR3 DNA reads as TGTGCCAGCAGTAGCCTTAACGGTGGGAACACTGAAGCTTTCTTT.

This sequence joins TRBV11-2 and TRBJ1-2; D remains unclear. Germline CDR1 SGHAT, CDR2 FQNNGV. The V and J ends lost 5 bases and 7 bases respectively, with 11 bases between them. The CDR3 is made up of 12 amino acids. The CDR3 sequence: CASSRDGSGYTF. CDR3 DNA: TGTGCCAGCAGCAGAGACGGGAGTGGCTACACCTTC.